This TCR beta chain was recovered during a study of T cells in Graves' hyperthyroidism and ophthalmopathy. Study at large: Peripheral blood was taken when the disease was first diagnosed, before any treatment began. Study-level findings and limits: In validation, the model predicted ophthalmopathy. These predictions came a median roughly 7.1 months before onset. Through a model of 13 V-J features, ophthalmopathy was separated from stable hyperthyroidism.

Researchers amplified the TCR beta CDR3 regions from RNA transcripts. HTBI primers drove first-round RT-PCR of the TCR CDR3. In TCRdb, the multiplex PCR reads were re-called with MiXCR into one record per CDR3 protein. The sample records around 560,000 distinct CDR3 sequences, over 15% being singletons. To note about this clonotype: Its antigen is undetermined. A much larger clone sits a single nucleotide away, making a read error possible.

Trimming removed 5 bases at V and 3 bases at J, with 13 bases between. The CDR3 loop spans 14 amino acids. The chain joins TRBV12-3 or TRBV12-4 to TRBJ1-2; D gene uncertain. The clonotype originates from a woman aged 18-29 years with Graves' hyperthyroidism. Sequencing input: blood. The CDR3 sequence is CASSPAGRHYGYTF. CDR3 in DNA: TGTGCCAGCAGTCCCGCCGGGAGACACTATGGCTACACCTTC.